This T cell receptor beta chain was identified in a study of blood T cell repertoires in COVID-19. Using immunoSEQ multiplex PCR, the repertoire was profiled, and TCRdb retains in-frame clones only, with some absent. The sample has 250,000 to 300,000 clones, approximately 86% seen once; the top ten hold roughly 14%. There are 15 residues in the CDR3. Germline CDR1 reads LNHDA; CDR2 reads SQIVND (reference sequence). V lost 8 bases to trimming and J lost 4 bases; unmatched junction nucleotides: 10. The sequencing sample was made of peripheral blood. This chain joins TRBV19 and TRBJ2-2, with TRBD1 matching over 7 bases. The sequence was collected from a woman aged 70 to 79 with COVID-19, enrolled during active disease. The CDR3 coding sequence is TGTGCCAGTGTGAGGACAGGCTTATTCACCGGGGAGCTGTTTTTT. Its translation is CASVRTGLFTGELFF. Full variable domain (remainder filled in from reference TRBV19 and TRBJ2-2): DGGITQSPKYLFRKEGQNVTLSCEQNLNHDAMYWYRQDPGQGLRLIYYSQIVNDFQKGDIAEGYSVSREKKESFPLTVTSAQKNPTAFYLCASVRTGLFTGELFFGEGSRLTVL.